The rows below give T cell receptor beta chains drawn from one sample of a study of CD8+ T cells in alopecia areata. Libraries were prepared by immunoSEQ multiplex PCR; TCRdb keeps only in-frame clonotypes and omits some of them. The data hold almost 250,000 clones, with approximately 61% observed a single time. Source: CD4+ T cells sorted from blood, taken at week 0. These receptors were taken from a human donor with alopecia areata. Both conserved end residues are part of each CDR3. D genes are given only for firm matches. A clone size is listed for some rows: how often the clone was seen (once, few, many), or a class if it is expanded.

cdr3_aa	cdr3_nt	d_call	clone_size	v_call	j_call
CASSLGIGGKNIQYF	TGCGCCAGCAGCTTGGGGATTGGGGGCAAAAACATTCAGTACTTC	.	.	TRBV5-1	TRBJ2-4
CASSLLASGAQAYTF	TGCGCCAGCAGCTTACTGGCATCCGGGGCGCAAGCCTACACCTTC	.	.	TRBV5-1	TRBJ1-2
CASSIRSLRDFGEQFF	TGTGCCAGTAGTATACGATCCCTCCGGGACTTTGGTGAGCAGTTCTTC	.	many	TRBV19	TRBJ2-1
CASSFVSGLAGTGELFF	TGTGCCAGCAGCTTTGTCTCGGGACTAGCGGGGACCGGGGAGCTGTTTTTT	TRBD2	.	TRBV7-9	TRBJ2-2
CAWAQGVLQPQHF	TGTGCCTGGGCTCAGGGGGTTTTACAGCCCCAGCATTTT	TRBD1	.	TRBV30	TRBJ1-5
CASSLRDREYEQYF	TGCGCCAGCAGCCTCCGGGACAGAGAATACGAGCAGTACTTC	TRBD1	.	TRBV4-1	TRBJ2-7
CSVQDRGDGYTF	TGCAGCGTACAGGACCGGGGGGATGGCTACACCTTC	.	.	TRBV29-1	TRBJ1-2
CSAESGGRFETQYF	TGCAGCGCCGAAAGCGGGGGGCGTTTTGAGACCCAGTACTTC	TRBD2	.	TRBV29-1	TRBJ2-5
CASRPGLAGFGFF	TGTGCCAGCAGACCGGGACTAGCGGGGTTTGGGTTCTTC	TRBD2	.	TRBV2	TRBJ2-1
CASSRWTSRYQETQYF	TGTGCCAGCAGTCGCTGGACTAGCCGTTACCAAGAGACCCAGTACTTC	TRBD2	.	TRBV9	TRBJ2-5
CASSPDNNSPLHF	TGCGCCAGCAGCCCGGACAATAATTCACCCCTCCACTTT	.	.	TRBV5-1	TRBJ1-6
CAWSDRGQGYTF	TGTGCCTGGAGCGACAGGGGGCAGGGCTACACCTTC	TRBD1	.	TRBV30	TRBJ1-2
CATGPSGGREQYF	TGTGCCACCGGCCCCAGCGGGGGGCGAGAGCAGTACTTC	TRBD2	.	TRBV19	TRBJ2-7
CAISSRGQLKNIQYF	TGTGCCATCAGTTCCCGTGGACAGCTTAAAAACATTCAGTACTTC	.	.	TRBV10-3	TRBJ2-4
CAADSGDYEQYF	TGTGCCGCGGATAGCGGGGATTACGAGCAGTACTTC	TRBD2	.	TRBV7-9	TRBJ2-7
CASSSRDTYEQYF	TGTGCCAGCAGCTCCCGGGACACCTACGAGCAGTACTTC	.	.	TRBV7-9	TRBJ2-7
CSVGDRAGTQYF	TGCAGCGTGGGGGACAGGGCAGGGACCCAGTACTTC	TRBD1	.	TRBV29-1	TRBJ2-5
CSVAATGAEKLFF	TGCAGCGTTGCCGCGACAGGGGCGGAAAAACTGTTTTTT	TRBD1	.	TRBV29-1	TRBJ1-4
CAIVGTENSPLHF	TGTGCCATCGTCGGGACAGAGAATTCACCCCTCCACTTT	TRBD1	.	TRBV10-3	TRBJ1-6
CASSQEGGQNSPLHF	TGTGCCAGCAGCCAAGAAGGGGGGCAGAATTCACCCCTCCACTTT	.	.	TRBV4-2	TRBJ1-6
CSAPGNTEAFF	TGCAGTGCTCCAGGGAACACTGAAGCTTTCTTT	.	once	TRBV20-1	TRBJ1-1
CSVVVGVNTEAFF	TGCAGCGTTGTTGTAGGGGTGAACACTGAAGCTTTCTTT	.	few	TRBV29-1	TRBJ1-1
CAWAGSSYEQYF	TGTGCCTGGGCGGGGTCATCCTACGAGCAGTACTTC	.	.	TRBV30	TRBJ2-7
CSVEGGGSAEAFF	TGCAGCGTTGAAGGCGGGGGAAGCGCTGAAGCTTTCTTT	.	.	TRBV29-1	TRBJ1-1
CSAYGQGGEKLFF	TGCAGCGCATACGGACAGGGCGGTGAAAAACTGTTTTTT	TRBD1	.	TRBV29-1	TRBJ1-4
CASSKYNQPQHF	TGTGCCAGCAGTAAATACAATCAGCCCCAGCATTTT	.	.	TRBV11-2	TRBJ1-5
CASHSGHGYTF	TGTGCCAGCCATAGCGGGCACGGCTACACCTTC	.	.	TRBV6-5	TRBJ1-2
CSVTGARTGELFF	TGCAGCGTTACAGGGGCCCGCACCGGGGAGCTGTTTTTT	TRBD1	.	TRBV29-1	TRBJ2-2
CASSDYRGDNQPQHF	TGTGCCAGCAGCGATTACAGGGGCGACAATCAGCCCCAGCATTTT	TRBD1	.	TRBV27	TRBJ1-5
CASRRTGGYGYTF	TGTGCCAGCAGGCGAACCGGGGGCTATGGCTACACCTTC	.	.	TRBV7-9	TRBJ1-2
CAWSAGLYGYTF	TGTGCCTGGTCGGCAGGGCTCTATGGCTACACCTTC	.	few	TRBV30	TRBJ1-2
CAISEPGQGRGYTF	TGTGCCATCAGTGAGCCAGGACAGGGGCGGGGCTACACCTTC	TRBD1	.	TRBV10-3	TRBJ1-2
CAWSPRWAGVHGYTF	TGTGCCTGGAGTCCCCGTTGGGCGGGCGTCCATGGCTACACCTTC	.	.	TRBV30	TRBJ1-2
CASSYTTLSYEQYF	TGTGCCAGCAGTTACACGACGCTCTCCTACGAGCAGTACTTC	.	.	TRBV6-5	TRBJ2-7
CASSRGQTSMNTEAFF	TGTGCCAGCAGTAGGGGACAAACATCCATGAACACTGAAGCTTTCTTT	.	.	TRBV11-2	TRBJ1-1
CASSIDRGGTGELFF	TGTGCCAGTAGTATAGACAGGGGCGGCACCGGGGAGCTGTTTTTT	.	.	TRBV19	TRBJ2-2
CASSLRQGYRDGYTF	TGCGCCAGCAGCCTTCGACAGGGCTATCGGGATGGCTACACCTTC	TRBD1	.	TRBV4-3	TRBJ1-2
CASSQGFAYEQYF	TGCGCCAGCAGCCAAGGGTTTGCCTACGAGCAGTACTTC	.	.	TRBV4-1	TRBJ2-7
CSVEGSEQGANTQYF	TGCAGCGTTGAAGGGTCGGAACAGGGTGCGAATACGCAGTATTTT	.	.	TRBV29-1	TRBJ2-3